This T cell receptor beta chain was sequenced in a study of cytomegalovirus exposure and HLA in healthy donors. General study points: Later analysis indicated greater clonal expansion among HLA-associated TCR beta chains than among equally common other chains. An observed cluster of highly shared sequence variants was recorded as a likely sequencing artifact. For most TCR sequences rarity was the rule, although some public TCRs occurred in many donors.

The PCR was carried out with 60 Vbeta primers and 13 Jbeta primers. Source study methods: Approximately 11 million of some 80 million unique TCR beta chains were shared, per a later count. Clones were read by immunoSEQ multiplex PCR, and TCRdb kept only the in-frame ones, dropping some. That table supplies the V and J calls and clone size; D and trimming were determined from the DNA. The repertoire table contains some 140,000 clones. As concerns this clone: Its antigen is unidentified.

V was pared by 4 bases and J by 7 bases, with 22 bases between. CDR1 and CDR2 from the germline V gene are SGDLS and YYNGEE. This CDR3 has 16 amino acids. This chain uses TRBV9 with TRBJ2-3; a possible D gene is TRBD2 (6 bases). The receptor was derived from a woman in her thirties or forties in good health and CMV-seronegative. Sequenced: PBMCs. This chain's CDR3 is CASSPRGTLSGNTQYF. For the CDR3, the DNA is TGTGCCAGCAGCCCGCGGGGCACGCTATCCGGCAATACGCAGTATTTT.